The 26 T cell receptor beta chains listed next were all sequenced from one sample in a study of cytomegalovirus exposure and HLA in healthy donors. Use of 60 Vbeta and 13 Jbeta primers characterized the PCR. Profiled with immunoSEQ multiplex PCR; TCRdb holds only in-frame clones, not every one. The sample includes some 150,000 clones, about 82% of them seen just once. Sequenced: PBMCs. All receptors come from a female donor in good health and CMV-seronegative.

As regards this clone: The same CDR3 is also encoded by other DNA sequences in this sample. The chain recombines TRBV4-3 with TRBJ1-4; tentative D call: TRBD1 (6 bases). From germline, CDR1 is LGHNA and CDR2 YSLEER. V dropped 1 base and J dropped 7 bases, with 16 bases sitting between them. The CDR3 length is 16 residues. CDR3 sequence (DNA): TGCGCCAGCAGCCAAGGGACCAGAAAAGGGGGTGAAAAACTGTTTTTT. It is translated as CASSQGTRKGGEKLFF.

V is TRBV28 and J is TRBJ1-6; the match to TRBD1 covers 7 bases. Germline V gene lookup returns CDR1 MDHEN and CDR2 SYDVKM. The CDR3 runs to 17 residues. With 5 bases clipped from V and 10 bases from J, the junction kept 17 bases outside the gene matches. The chain's CDR3 is CASSPSLGTADHSPLHF. The CDR3, as DNA: TGTGCCAGCAGTCCCTCTCTTGGGACAGCAGATCACTCACCCCTCCACTTT.

This chain links TRBV9 with TRBJ1-6, with TRBD1 as a possible D gene (6 bases). V lost 2 bases and J 10 bases, leaving 16 bases between the germline ends. This CDR3 contains 15 residues. Germline CDR1 and CDR2: SGDLS and YYNGEE. DNA of the CDR3: TGTGCCAGCAGCGTGGGGGACATTCCGAGATCACCCCTCCACTTT. Amino acid sequence: CASSVGDIPRSPLHF. Drawing the rest from reference TRBV9 and TRBJ1-6, the complete variable domain is DSGVTQTPKHLITATGQRVTLRCSPRSGDLSVYWYQQSLDQGLQFLIQYYNGEERAKGNILERFSAQQFPDLHSELNLSSLELGDSALYFCASSVGDIPRSPLHFGNGTRLTVT.

The rearrangement uses TRBV19 and TRBJ2-2, with 8 bases that match TRBD2. The CDR3 is 16 residues long. V dropped 3 bases and J dropped 4; count of bases not matched to a gene: 7. The germline gives CDR1 LNHDA, CDR2 SQIVND (reference sequence). CDR3 coding DNA: TGTGCCAGTAGTATCACTAGCGGTCGGGGCACCGGGGAGCTGTTTTTT. This sequence encodes CASSITSGRGTGELFF.

The chain joins TRBV10-3 to TRBJ1-5, with D possibly being TRBD1 (6 bases). Per germline, CDR1 ENHRY and CDR2 SYGVKD. V was cut by 3 bases and J by 1 base, with 13 bases left in between. There are 16 residues in the CDR3. CDR3 in amino acids: CAISEGGGGSNQPQHF. The CDR3 nucleotides read TGTGCCATCAGTGAAGGGGGGGGAGGAAGCAATCAGCCCCAGCATTTT.

This clone was seen more than once but under ten times. V gene TRBV7-3 combines with J gene TRBJ1-1; TRBD1 is a possible D gene (6 bases). The V end lost 0 bases, the J end lost 10 bases, and 18 bases lay between the germline ends. CDR1 is SGHTA, CDR2 FQGTGA, per germline. The CDR3 is made up of 15 amino acids. CDR3 nucleotides: TGTGCCAGCAGCTTAACTAGTCAGGGGTCGGGAGGAGCTTTCTTT. It specifies CASSLTSQGSGGAFF.

The chain uses TRBV2 and TRBJ1-3, with 8 nucleotides matching TRBD1. Trimming took 7 bases from V and 1 from J; bases not matched to a gene: 6. CDR3 length equals 15 residues. CDR1 and CDR2 (germline): SNHLY, FYNNEI. In nucleotides, the CDR3 is TGTGCCAGCAAGAACAGGGGGGTTTCTGGAAACACCATATATTTT. It specifies CASKNRGVSGNTIYF.

The chain employs TRBV27 and TRBJ2-5; 9 bases match TRBD2. The germline V gene encodes CDR1 MNHEY and CDR2 SMNVEV (reference sequence). V lost 6 bases and J lost 5; bases outside the gene matches: 10. The CDR3 is made up of 15 amino acids. The CDR3 sequence is CASRVGGLARETQYF. Here the CDR3 DNA reads TGTGCCAGCAGGGTGGGCGGACTAGCGAGGGAGACCCAGTACTTC.

The chain recombines TRBV19 with TRBJ2-1; 7 bases match TRBD1. The CDR3 loop spans 13 amino acids. V lost 7 bases, J lost 3 bases, and 3 bases stayed unmatched. CDR1 is LNHDA, CDR2 SQIVND, per germline (reference sequence). CDR3 in amino acids: CASIRTGYNEQFF. CDR3 nucleotide sequence: TGTGCCAGTATCCGGACAGGCTACAATGAGCAGTTCTTC.

This sequence joins TRBV9 and TRBJ2-7; tentative D call: TRBD1 (5 bases). Germline CDR1 SGDLS, CDR2 YYNGEE. CDR3 size: 16 residues. Trimming cost V 0 bases and J 0 bases, with 13 bases left between them. CDR3 in amino acids: CASSVGQGLISYEQYF. As DNA, the CDR3 is TGTGCCAGCAGCGTAGGCCAGGGTCTTATCTCCTACGAGCAGTACTTC.

The chain joins TRBV9 to TRBJ1-2; maybe TRBD1 (6 bases). Trimming left V 0 bases short and J 4 bases short, with 13 bases between. The CDR3 is 15 amino acids. CDR1 SGDLS and CDR2 YYNGEE come from the germline V gene. The CDR3 region is CASSVGGGSVYGYTF. DNA for the CDR3: TGTGCCAGCAGCGTAGGCGGGGGCTCGGTCTATGGCTACACCTTC.

This clone was observed a few times. The V call is TRBV7-9, the J call TRBJ2-7; possible D gene TRBD2, 7 bases. This CDR3 contains 14 residues. V dropped 5 bases and J dropped 9 bases, with 20 bases sitting between them. Germline V gene lookup returns CDR1 SEHNR and CDR2 FQNEAQ (reference sequence). The CDR3 nucleotides read TGTGCCAGCAGCGCCGTCGTCGGGGGGCCGGGGCAGTACTTC. Its protein product is CASSAVVGGPGQYF.

This clone was counted a few times. The V call is TRBV5-4, the J call TRBJ1-6; a possible D gene is TRBD1 (6 bases). Per germline, CDR1 SGHNT and CDR2 YYREEE (reference sequence). Trimming stripped 5 bases from V and 4 bases from J, with 16 bases between. This CDR3 has 16 residues. This CDR3 reads CASRPSGDRYNSPLHF. For the CDR3, the DNA is TGTGCCAGCAGGCCATCAGGGGATAGATATAATTCACCCCTCCACTTT.

This chain joins TRBV21-1 and TRBJ2-1; TRBD1, the D gene given by the table, was not confirmed from the DNA. TRBV21-1 is a recognized pseudogene. CDR3 length: 15 amino acids. CDR3 in DNA: TGTGCCAGCAGCGGACGGACAGGGCCCTACAATGAGCAGTTCTTC. Its protein is CASSGRTGPYNEQFF.

The chain carries TRBV6-5 and TRBJ2-5, with TRBD1 matching over 8 bases. The junction had 5 bases not matched to a gene; V was cut back by 2 bases and J by 0 bases. Germline V gene lookup returns CDR1 MNHEY and CDR2 SVGAGI. This CDR3 is built from 16 residues. The CDR3 spells CASSYRGQVNQETQYF. CDR3 nucleotides: TGTGCCAGCAGTTACCGGGGACAGGTGAACCAAGAGACCCAGTACTTC.

V gene TRBV6-6 combines with J gene TRBJ2-3, with D perhaps matching TRBD2 (6 bases). The germline V and J ends were trimmed by 1 base and 0 bases, with 8 bases remaining between them. This CDR3 spans 15 amino acids. CDR1 is MNHNY, CDR2 SVGAGI, per germline (reference sequence). CDR3 bases: TGTGCCAGCAGTTACTACAGCGGGAGCACAGATACGCAGTATTTT. This gives the protein CASSYYSGSTDTQYF.

The gene calls are TRBV10-3 and TRBJ2-1; 10 nucleotides match TRBD2. The CDR3 has 13 amino acids. Germline CDR1 ENHRY, CDR2 SYGVKD. The ends lost 2 bases at V and 13 bases at J; junction bases unmatched: 5. The CDR3 protein is CAISETLAGGQFF. CDR3 DNA sequence: TGTGCCATCAGTGAGACGTTAGCGGGGGGTCAGTTCTTC.

The V and J genes are TRBV27 and TRBJ2-7, with 8 positions matching TRBD1. Germline V gene lookup returns CDR1 MNHEY and CDR2 SMNVEV (reference sequence). Losses at the gene ends were 5 bases for V and 2 bases for J; bases not matched to a gene: 8. The CDR3 runs 15 residues. This CDR3 reads CASSPTGQVPYEQYF. The CDR3 DNA is TGTGCCAGCAGTCCAACGGGACAGGTCCCCTACGAGCAGTACTTC.

The V call is TRBV4-3, the J call TRBJ2-3; 9 nucleotides match TRBD2. The trim removed 4 bases at V and 0 bases at J, leaving 8 bases unmatched. Per germline, CDR1 LGHNA and CDR2 YSLEER. The CDR3 spans 17 residues. CDR3 loop: CASSPDLSGRSTDTQYF. DNA of the CDR3: TGCGCCAGCAGCCCAGACCTTAGCGGGAGAAGCACAGATACGCAGTATTTT.

CDR3 loop: CASSDGGAVTQPQHF. The CDR3 bases are TGTGCCAGCAGTGATGGCGGGGCGGTCACTCAGCCCCAGCATTTT. The V call is TRBV2, the J call TRBJ1-5; D possibly corresponds to TRBD1 (5 bases). Trimming cost V 3 bases and J 6 bases, with 15 bases left between them. CDR3 size: 15 residues. Germline V lookup: CDR1 SNHLY, CDR2 FYNNEI. Full variable domain (missing parts from reference TRBV2 and TRBJ1-5): EPEVTQTPSHQVTQMGQEVILRCVPISNHLYFYWYRQILGQKVEFLVSFYNNEISEKSEIFDDQFSVERPDGSNFTLKIRSTKLEDSAMYFCASSDGGAVTQPQHFGDGTRLSIL.

The chain has TRBV27 and TRBJ2-7; TRBD1 matches 7 bases. Looked up from germline, CDR1 is MNHEY and CDR2 is SMNVEV (reference sequence). V dropped 8 bases and J dropped 4; count of bases not matched to a gene: 14. This CDR3 has 15 residues. This CDR3 is CASGRNGQAIYEQYF. The CDR3 nucleotides are TGTGCCAGCGGGAGAAACGGACAGGCGATATACGAGCAGTACTTC.

This chain connects TRBV6-1 to TRBJ2-7; 11 nucleotides line up with TRBD2. J was trimmed by 2 bases and V by 4 bases; bases with no gene match: 16. There are 19 residues in the CDR3. Looked up from germline, CDR1 is MNHNS and CDR2 is SASEGT. CDR3 amino acids: CASSVWGFEGLAATYEQYF. The CDR3 DNA follows: TGTGCCAGCAGTGTCTGGGGATTTGAGGGACTAGCGGCCACCTACGAGCAGTACTTC.

The chain joins TRBV4-2 to TRBJ1-3, with a tentative D call TRBD1 (6 bases). From germline, CDR1 is LGHNA and CDR2 YNFKEQ. V lost 0 bases to trimming and J lost 2 bases, with 11 bases between them. The length of the CDR3 is 16 residues. The chain's CDR3 is CASSQDGPGAGNTIYF. The CDR3 DNA is TGTGCCAGCAGCCAAGATGGGCCAGGGGCTGGAAACACCATATATTTT.

The chain has TRBV19 and TRBJ2-4; TRBD2 aligns across 12 bases. V lost 3 bases and J lost 0; bases outside the gene matches: 6. There are 18 residues in the CDR3. Germline V CDR1 and CDR2: LNHDA, SQIVND (reference sequence). CDR3 DNA: TGTGCCAGTAGTATGTACCAGACTAGCGGGGGAGCCAAAAACATTCAGTACTTC. This gives the protein CASSMYQTSGGAKNIQYF.

This clone occurred once. This sequence joins TRBV20-1 and TRBJ2-5, with a tentative D call TRBD1 (5 bases). The CDR3 is 11 residues long. Germline V CDR1 and CDR2: DFQATT, SNEGSKA (reference sequence). With 3 bases removed from V and 5 bases from J, the gap between germline ends came to 7 bases. The CDR3 coding sequence is TGCAGTGCTAGCTCAGGGGAGACCCAGTACTTC. Translation gives CSASSGETQYF.

This clone was counted a few times. For the CDR3, the DNA is TGTGCCAGCAGCTTAATTGGCTCGTCGGGGTCCTACAATGAGCAGTTCTTC. It yields the protein CASSLIGSSGSYNEQFF. V is TRBV11-1 and J is TRBJ2-1; tentative D call: TRBD2 (5 bases). The CDR3 runs 17 residues. V was cut by 2 bases and J by 1 base, with 15 bases left in between. Germline CDR1 reads SGHAT; CDR2 reads FQDESV (reference sequence).